This T cell receptor beta chain was captured by sequencing in a study of spatial heterogeneity in lung cancer (dated 2019 in TCRdb). About the investigation overall: Beta-chain transcripts were consistently detected in greater numbers than alpha-chain transcripts, which likely reflected higher beta-chain transcript abundance. In the raw uncorrected reads, each unique combination of TCR and UMI appeared more than ten times on average. TCR alpha and beta repertoires were quantitatively compared across multiple tumor regions, matched nontumor lung and blood in non-small cell lung cancer. TCR repertoire features were related to nonsynonymous mutation counts determined by whole-exome sequencing of tumor tissue. Both alpha and beta chains were TCR-sequenced in samples taken at surgery, namely 220 tumor regions, 62 to 70 matched nontumor lung samples and 56 PBMC samples.

Per the publication, the time point label means: sample taken at primary tumor resection. Without any cell sorting, TCR sequencing was performed on whole RNA extracted either from tumor and nontumor lung tissue or from cryopreserved PBMC samples. Donors were 70 or so patients with early-stage, untreated non-small cell lung cancer from the lung TRACERx cohort. A patient was chosen for TCR sequencing only when enough RNA was available from at least two tumor regions. For this clonotype: Its recognized antigen is unknown. No base qualities exist here, and no much larger clone lies one base off it.

Paper-wide results and their limitations: Ubiquitous expanded tumor TCRs were found in blood more often at tumor resection than at routine follow-up. Additional single-cell paired TCR alpha and beta sequencing was considered necessary to confirm, at a functional level, the hypothesis that regional TCRs recognize regional mutations.

Libraries came from 5' RACE. The sequencer listed for this sample is NextSeq 500. The TCR library protocol attached a unique molecular identifier to each TCR cDNA molecule to allow correction of PCR and sequencing errors. The paper's processing steps were these. TCR identification, UMI-based error correction and CDR3 extraction were performed with Decombinator tools. Expanded TCRs were defined as those above a frequency of 2 per 1,000, corresponding to the top 1% of the tumor frequency distribution. Each repertoire was subsampled 100 times to 5,000 TCRs, after which Renyi diversity was computed with the R vegan package. CDR3 similarity networks were built from amino acid triplet string-kernel similarity, connecting CDR3s with pairwise similarity above 0.82. TCRdb reran the public reads through fastp at Q25 and MiXCR, keeping productive beta chains. Each record represents a unique CDR3 protein, reported with the most common genes and DNA among its rows. TCRdb's processing, not the authors', yielded these V and J calls. This sample gives about 40,000 distinct CDR3 sequences in total; roughly 5.6% of them show up just once. Roughly 27% of the sample rests with the top ten.

The specimen was PBMCs, collected at surgery. The origin of this receptor is a female donor with early-stage non-small cell lung cancer.

The nucleotide sequence is given as TGTGCCACCAGTGGATCCCCGGACTACAATGAGCAGTTCTTC. Its protein product is CATSGSPDYNEQFF. The rearrangement joined TRBV24-1 to TRBJ2-1; the D segment cannot be called with confidence. The germline V gene yields KGHDR for CDR1 and SFDVKD for CDR2. V and J are truncated by 5 bases and 3 bases respectively, leaving an intervening sequence of 10 bases. Including the terminal cysteine and phenylalanine, the CDR3 comprises 14 residues. The only DNA kept is the CDR3, 42 bases in frame from the first base.